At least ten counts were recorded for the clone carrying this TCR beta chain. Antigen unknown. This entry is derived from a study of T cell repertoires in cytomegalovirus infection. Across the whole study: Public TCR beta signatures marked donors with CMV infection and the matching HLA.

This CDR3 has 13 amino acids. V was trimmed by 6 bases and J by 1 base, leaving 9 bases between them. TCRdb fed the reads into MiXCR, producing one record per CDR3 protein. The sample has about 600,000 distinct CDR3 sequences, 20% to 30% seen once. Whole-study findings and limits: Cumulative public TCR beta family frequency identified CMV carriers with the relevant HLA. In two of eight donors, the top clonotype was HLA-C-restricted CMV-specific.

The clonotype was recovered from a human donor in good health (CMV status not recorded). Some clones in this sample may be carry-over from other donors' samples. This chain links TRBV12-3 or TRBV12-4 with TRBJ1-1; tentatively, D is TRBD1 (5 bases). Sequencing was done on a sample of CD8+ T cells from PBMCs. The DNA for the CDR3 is TGTGCCAGCAGCACCGGGGGGAACACTGAAGCTTTCTTT. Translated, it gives CASSTGGNTEAFF.